A selection of T cell receptor beta chains follows, all from one sample in a study of T cells after yellow fever vaccination. TCRdb reprocessed the 5' RACE reads with MiXCR, giving one entry per CDR3 protein. Altogether 620,000 or so distinct CDR3 sequences are present, 9% to 15% being singletons, with the ten largest covering under 15%. Specimen: PBMCs, collected on the day of the yellow fever booster vaccination. The receptors shown here come from a man younger than 40 who received the YFV17D yellow fever vaccine. The conserved cysteine and the conserved F or W are not part of the CDR3 here. The order of the fields is J gene, V gene, CDR3 protein.

>TRBJ2-5|TRBV29-1
SVPQLPQETQY
>TRBJ2-1|TRBV4-3
ASSQLAGYNEQF
>TRBJ2-1|TRBV7-9
ASSKYKGPSSNEQF
>TRBJ2-2|TRBV14
ASSQGGELF
>TRBJ2-1|TRBV5-6
ASSLMRGGRSYNEPF
>TRBJ2-3|TRBV20-1
SARGTSGNVAQY
>TRBJ1-2|TRBV12-3/TRBV12-4
ASSLNQGDGYT
>TRBJ1-2|TRBV11-2
ASSKQGANYGYT
>TRBJ1-1|TRBV7-2
ASSQQGIGTEAF
>TRBJ2-4|TRBV7-6
ASSPTSGGNLAKNIQY
>TRBJ2-7|TRBV20-1
SAPRSGGYEQY
>TRBJ1-6|TRBV15
ATSRTLVRAPSNSPLH
>TRBJ2-7|TRBV20-1
SARGEGSKSYEQY
>TRBJ2-5|TRBV6-5
ASSYSGGQGGGETQY
>TRBJ1-1|TRBV12-3/TRBV12-4
ASTKTSGGNTEAF
>TRBJ2-1|TRBV7-2
ASSLVSNNEQF
>TRBJ2-5|TRBV7-3
ASSIGRGRETQY